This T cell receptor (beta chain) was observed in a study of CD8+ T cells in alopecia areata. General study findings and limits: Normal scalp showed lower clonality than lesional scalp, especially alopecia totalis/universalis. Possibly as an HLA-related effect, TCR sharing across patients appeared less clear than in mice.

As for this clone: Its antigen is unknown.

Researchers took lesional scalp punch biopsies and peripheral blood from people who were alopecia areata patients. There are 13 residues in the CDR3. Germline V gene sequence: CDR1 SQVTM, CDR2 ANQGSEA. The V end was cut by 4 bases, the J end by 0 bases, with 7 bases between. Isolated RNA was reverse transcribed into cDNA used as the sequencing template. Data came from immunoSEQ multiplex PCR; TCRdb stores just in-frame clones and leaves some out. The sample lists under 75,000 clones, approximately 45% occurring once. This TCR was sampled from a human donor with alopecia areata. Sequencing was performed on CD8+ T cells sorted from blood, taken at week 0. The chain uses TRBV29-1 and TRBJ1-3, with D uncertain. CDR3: CSVGWGSGNTIYF. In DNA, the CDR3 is TGCAGCGTTGGCTGGGGCTCTGGAAACACCATATATTTT.